This TCR beta chain was captured by sequencing in a study of shared clonotypes between healthy human individuals. This CDR3 has 17 residues. J gave up 0 bases and V 4 bases, and 7 bases lay outside the gene matches. CDR1 and CDR2 (germline): LNHDA, SQIVND (reference sequence). Study-wide findings and caveats: Only blood was sampled; tissue repertoires likely differ. Generation probabilities of non-shared clonotypes were lower (relative to those shared by all four donors).

For this clone: Its matching antigen is unknown.

The method was immunoSEQ multiplex PCR; TCRdb's version includes in-frame clones alone and lacks a portion of them. The sample records 500,000 to 550,000 clones, approximately 94% being singletons. This TCR was recovered from a woman aged 25 to 45 in good health. The material sequenced was naive CD4+ T cells sorted from blood. Specified subset: CD45RA+ positively selected. V and J are TRBV19 and TRBJ2-1; 9 bases are a match to TRBD2. The CDR3 sequence is CASSTGTSLGSYNEQFF. CDR3 nucleotides: TGTGCCAGTAGTACAGGGACTAGCCTAGGCTCCTACAATGAGCAGTTCTTC. Full variable domain (outside the CDR3, taken from reference TRBV19 and TRBJ2-1): DGGITQSPKYLFRKEGQNVTLSCEQNLNHDAMYWYRQDPGQGLRLIYYSQIVNDFQKGDIAEGYSVSREKKESFPLTVTSAQKNPTAFYLCASSTGTSLGSYNEQFFGPGTRLTVL.